This T cell receptor (beta chain) derives from a study of T-cell reconstitution after alpha-beta-depleted transplantation in children. At least ten counts were recorded for this clonotype. Preparation of the TCRbeta library involved a method that used unique molecular identifiers. One entry per CDR3 protein, called by TCRdb with MiXCR from the PCR reads. The sample shows around 240,000 distinct CDR3 sequences, approximately 9.7% of them seen only once. Germline values: CDR1 SQVTM, CDR2 ANQGSEA. The CDR3 is 12 residues long. The germline V and J ends were trimmed by 8 bases and 3 bases, with 13 bases remaining between them.

The sample in question was PBMCs from the stem cell graft donor, obtained from the stem cell graft. The gene calls are TRBV29-1 and TRBJ1-1; D possibly corresponds to TRBD1 (5 bases). This receptor was taken from a human donor who donated a stem cell graft to a child with SCID. CDR3 DNA sequence: TGCAGCCTGCCGGCAGGGCACACTGAAGCTTTCTTT. Translated: CSLPAGHTEAFF.